This is a list of T cell receptor beta chains from one sample in a study of neurological immune-mediated disorders. Using its own MiXCR run on the 5' RACE reads, TCRdb lists one record per CDR3 protein. Here the sample spans 55,000 to 75,000 distinct CDR3 sequences, less than 5.5% being singletons. The specimen sequenced was PBMCs. The receptors originated from a woman aged 25 to 39 with multiple sclerosis. The CDR3 runs from the conserved cysteine through the conserved F or W.

j_call: TRBJ1-1; v_call: TRBV6-5; cdr3_aa: CASSYRGAATEAFF
j_call: TRBJ2-7; v_call: TRBV20-1; cdr3_aa: CSALAGRSYEQYF
j_call: TRBJ1-1; v_call: TRBV20-1; cdr3_aa: CSARDGTGGYSEAFF
j_call: TRBJ2-2; v_call: TRBV7-6; cdr3_aa: CASSDFEMGELFF
j_call: TRBJ2-7; v_call: TRBV6-5; cdr3_aa: CASSSPGAGWEQYF
j_call: TRBJ2-6; v_call: TRBV7-3; cdr3_aa: CASSLMTGGANVLTF
j_call: TRBJ1-1; v_call: TRBV5-1; cdr3_aa: CASSFGQENTEAFF
j_call: TRBJ2-2; v_call: TRBV20-1; cdr3_aa: CSAPSPGQGGGELFF
j_call: TRBJ1-1; v_call: TRBV6-6; cdr3_aa: CASTGQSLNTEAFF
j_call: TRBJ2-5; v_call: TRBV20-1; cdr3_aa: CSATSTYQETQYF
j_call: TRBJ2-5; v_call: TRBV27; cdr3_aa: CASSFGGQETQYF
j_call: TRBJ2-1; v_call: TRBV20-1; cdr3_aa: CSARTETMNEQFF
j_call: TRBJ2-7; v_call: TRBV20-1; cdr3_aa: CSASSTSGYEQYF
j_call: TRBJ1-6; v_call: TRBV20-1; cdr3_aa: CSASELGTDNSPLHF
j_call: TRBJ2-5; v_call: TRBV5-1; cdr3_aa: CASSPRSETQYF
j_call: TRBJ1-1; v_call: TRBV3-1; cdr3_aa: CASSQTARNTEAFF
j_call: TRBJ2-7; v_call: TRBV5-1; cdr3_aa: CASSFRGDRSYEQYF